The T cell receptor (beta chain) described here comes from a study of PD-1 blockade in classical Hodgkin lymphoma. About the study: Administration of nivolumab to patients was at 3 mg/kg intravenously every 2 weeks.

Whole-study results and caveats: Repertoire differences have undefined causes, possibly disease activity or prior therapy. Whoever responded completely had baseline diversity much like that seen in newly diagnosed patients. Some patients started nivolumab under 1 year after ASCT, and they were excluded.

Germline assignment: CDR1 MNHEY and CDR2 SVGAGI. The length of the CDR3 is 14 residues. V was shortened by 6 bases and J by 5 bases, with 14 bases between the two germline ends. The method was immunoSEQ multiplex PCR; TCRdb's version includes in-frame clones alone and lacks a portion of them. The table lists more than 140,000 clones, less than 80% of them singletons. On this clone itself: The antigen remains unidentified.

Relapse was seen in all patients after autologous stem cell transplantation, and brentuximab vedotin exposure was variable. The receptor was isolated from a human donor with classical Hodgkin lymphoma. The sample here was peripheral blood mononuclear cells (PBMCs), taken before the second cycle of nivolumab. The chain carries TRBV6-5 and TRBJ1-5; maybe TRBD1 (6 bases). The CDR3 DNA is TGTGCCAGCAGGGGGACACCAACTCATCAGCCCCAGCATTTT. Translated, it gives CASRGTPTHQPQHF.